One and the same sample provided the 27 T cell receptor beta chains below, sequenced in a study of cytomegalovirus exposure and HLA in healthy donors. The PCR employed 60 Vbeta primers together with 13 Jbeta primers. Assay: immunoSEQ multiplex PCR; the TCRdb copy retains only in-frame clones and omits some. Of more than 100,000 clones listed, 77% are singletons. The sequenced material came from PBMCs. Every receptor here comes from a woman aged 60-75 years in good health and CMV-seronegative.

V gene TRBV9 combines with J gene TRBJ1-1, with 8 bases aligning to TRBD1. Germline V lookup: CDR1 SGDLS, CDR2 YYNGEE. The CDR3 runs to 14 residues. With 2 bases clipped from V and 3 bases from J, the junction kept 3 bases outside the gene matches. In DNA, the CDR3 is TGTGCCAGCAGCGTTTTGACAGGGGACACTGAAGCTTTCTTT. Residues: CASSVLTGDTEAFF.

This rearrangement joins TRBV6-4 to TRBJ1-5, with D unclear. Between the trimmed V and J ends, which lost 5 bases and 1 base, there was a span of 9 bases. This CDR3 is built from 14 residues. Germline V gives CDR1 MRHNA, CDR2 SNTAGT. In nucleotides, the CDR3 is TGTGCCAGCAGTCGACAAGTAAGCAATCAGCCCCAGCATTTT. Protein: CASSRQVSNQPQHF.

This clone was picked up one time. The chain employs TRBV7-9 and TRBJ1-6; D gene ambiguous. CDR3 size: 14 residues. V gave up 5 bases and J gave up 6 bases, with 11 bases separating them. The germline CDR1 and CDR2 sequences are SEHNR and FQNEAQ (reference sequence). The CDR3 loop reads CASSQELVNSPLHF. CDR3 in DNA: TGTGCCAGCAGCCAAGAGCTAGTTAATTCACCCCTCCACTTT. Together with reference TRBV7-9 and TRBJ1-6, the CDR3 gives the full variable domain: DTGVSQNPRHKITKRGQNVTFRCDPISEHNRLYWYRQTLGQGPEFLTYFQNEAQLEKSRLLSDRFSAERPKGSFSTLEIQRTEQGDSAMYLCASSQELVNSPLHFGNGTRLTVT.

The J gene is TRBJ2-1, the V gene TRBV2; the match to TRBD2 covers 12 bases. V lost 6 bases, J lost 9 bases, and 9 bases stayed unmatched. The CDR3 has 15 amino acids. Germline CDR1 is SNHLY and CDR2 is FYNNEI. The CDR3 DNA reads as TGTGCCAGCAGAGGGGCCGGACTAGCGGGAAGTGAGCAGTTCTTC. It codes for CASRGAGLAGSEQFF.

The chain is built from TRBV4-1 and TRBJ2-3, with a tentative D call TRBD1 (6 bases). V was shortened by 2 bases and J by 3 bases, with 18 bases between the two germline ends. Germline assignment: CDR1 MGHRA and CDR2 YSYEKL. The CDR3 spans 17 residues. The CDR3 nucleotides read TGCGCCAGCAGCCAAAAGGTCTGGGGGCAGGGAACAGATACGCAGTATTTT. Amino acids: CASSQKVWGQGTDTQYF.

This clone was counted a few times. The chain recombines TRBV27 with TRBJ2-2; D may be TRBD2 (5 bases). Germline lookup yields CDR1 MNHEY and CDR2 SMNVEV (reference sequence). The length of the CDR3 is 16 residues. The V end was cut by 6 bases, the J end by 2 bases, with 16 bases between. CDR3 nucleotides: TGTGCCAGCAGACCCCCTGGACGGGGAAACACCGGGGAGCTGTTTTTT. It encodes CASRPPGRGNTGELFF.

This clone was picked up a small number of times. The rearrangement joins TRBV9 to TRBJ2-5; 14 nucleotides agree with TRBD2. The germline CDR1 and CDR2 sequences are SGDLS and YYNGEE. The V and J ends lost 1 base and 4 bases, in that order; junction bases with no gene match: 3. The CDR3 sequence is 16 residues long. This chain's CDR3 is CASSVLGLAGVETQYF. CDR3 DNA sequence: TGTGCCAGCAGCGTATTGGGACTAGCGGGGGTAGAGACCCAGTACTTC.

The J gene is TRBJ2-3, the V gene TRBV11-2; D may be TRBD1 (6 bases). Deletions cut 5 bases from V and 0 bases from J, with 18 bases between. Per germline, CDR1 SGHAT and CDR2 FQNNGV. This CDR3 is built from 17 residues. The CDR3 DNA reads TGTGCCAGCAGCCACCACGGCCGGACAGTTAGCACAGATACGCAGTATTTT. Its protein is CASSHHGRTVSTDTQYF.

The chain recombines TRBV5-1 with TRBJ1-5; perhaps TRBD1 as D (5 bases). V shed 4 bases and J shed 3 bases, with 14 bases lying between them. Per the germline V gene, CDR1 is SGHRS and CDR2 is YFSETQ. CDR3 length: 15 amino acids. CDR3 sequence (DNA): TGCGCCAGCAGCCCCCAGGGTGTTGCCAATCAGCCCCAGCATTTT. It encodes CASSPQGVANQPQHF.

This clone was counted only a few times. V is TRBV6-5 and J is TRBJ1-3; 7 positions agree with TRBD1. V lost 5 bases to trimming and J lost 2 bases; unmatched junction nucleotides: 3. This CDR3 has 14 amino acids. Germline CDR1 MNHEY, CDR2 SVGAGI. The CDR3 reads CASSPTGAGNTIYF. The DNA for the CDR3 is TGTGCCAGCAGTCCCACAGGGGCTGGAAACACCATATATTTT.

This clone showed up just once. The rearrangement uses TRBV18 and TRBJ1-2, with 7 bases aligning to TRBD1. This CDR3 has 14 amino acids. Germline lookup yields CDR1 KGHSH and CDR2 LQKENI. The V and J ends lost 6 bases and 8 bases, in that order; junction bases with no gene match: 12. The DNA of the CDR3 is TGTGCCAGCTCCATGACAGGGCCCGAGGAGGGCTACACCTTC. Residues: CASSMTGPEEGYTF.

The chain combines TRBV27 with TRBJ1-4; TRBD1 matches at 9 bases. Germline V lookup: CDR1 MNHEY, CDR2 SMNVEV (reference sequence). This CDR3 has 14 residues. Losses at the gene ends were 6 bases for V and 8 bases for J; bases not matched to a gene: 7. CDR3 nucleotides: TGTGCCAGCAGCAGGGACAGGGCCGGGGAAAAACTGTTTTTT. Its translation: CASSRDRAGEKLFF.

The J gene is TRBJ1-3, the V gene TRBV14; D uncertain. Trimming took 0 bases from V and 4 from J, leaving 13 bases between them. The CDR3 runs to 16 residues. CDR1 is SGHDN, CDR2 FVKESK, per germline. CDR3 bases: TGTGCCAGCAGCCAAGACAGGCAAGTGAGAGGAAACACCATATATTTT. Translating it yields CASSQDRQVRGNTIYF.

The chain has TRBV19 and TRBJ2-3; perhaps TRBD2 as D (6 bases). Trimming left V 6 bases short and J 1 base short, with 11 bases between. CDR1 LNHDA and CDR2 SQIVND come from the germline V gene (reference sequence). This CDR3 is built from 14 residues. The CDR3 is CASSRGLRTDTQYF. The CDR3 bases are TGTGCCAGTAGCAGAGGACTACGCACAGATACGCAGTATTTT.

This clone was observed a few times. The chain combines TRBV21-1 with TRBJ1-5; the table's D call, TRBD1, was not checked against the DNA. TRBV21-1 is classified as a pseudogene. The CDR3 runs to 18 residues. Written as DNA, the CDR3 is TGTGCCAGCAGCAAAGCGGGACAGGGGGAAAGTTGCAATCAGCCCCAGCATTTT. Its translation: CASSKAGQGESCNQPQHF.

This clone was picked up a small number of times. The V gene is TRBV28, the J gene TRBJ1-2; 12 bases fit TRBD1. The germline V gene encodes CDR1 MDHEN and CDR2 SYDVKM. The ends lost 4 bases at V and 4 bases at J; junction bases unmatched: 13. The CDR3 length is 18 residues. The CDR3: CASSSRGAGTGGGYGYTF. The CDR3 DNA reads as TGTGCCAGCAGTTCTAGGGGGGCCGGGACAGGGGGCGGCTATGGCTACACCTTC.

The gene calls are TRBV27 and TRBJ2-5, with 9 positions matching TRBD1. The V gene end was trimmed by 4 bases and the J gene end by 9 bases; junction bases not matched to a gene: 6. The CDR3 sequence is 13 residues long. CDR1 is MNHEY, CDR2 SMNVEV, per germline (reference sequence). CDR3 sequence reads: CASSSRDREAQYF. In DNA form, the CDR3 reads TGTGCCAGCAGTTCCCGGGACAGGGAGGCCCAGTACTTC.

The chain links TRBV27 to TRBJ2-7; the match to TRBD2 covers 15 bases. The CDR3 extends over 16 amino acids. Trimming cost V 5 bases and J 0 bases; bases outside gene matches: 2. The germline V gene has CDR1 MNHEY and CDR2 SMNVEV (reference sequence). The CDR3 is CASSPGLAGGSYEQYF. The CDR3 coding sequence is TGTGCCAGCAGTCCGGGACTAGCGGGAGGCTCCTACGAGCAGTACTTC.

CDR3: CGAIADTQYF. In nucleotides, the CDR3 is TGTGGGGCAATAGCAGATACGCAGTATTTT. The chain couples TRBV30 to TRBJ2-3; D unresolved. Germline V gives CDR1 GTSNPN, CDR2 SVGIG (reference sequence). The CDR3 has 10 amino acids.

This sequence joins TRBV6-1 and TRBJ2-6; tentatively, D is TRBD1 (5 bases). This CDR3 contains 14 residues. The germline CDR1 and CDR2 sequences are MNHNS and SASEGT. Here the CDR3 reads CGVAGLAGANVLTF. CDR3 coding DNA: TGTGGCGTAGCAGGGCTAGCTGGGGCCAACGTCCTGACTTTC.

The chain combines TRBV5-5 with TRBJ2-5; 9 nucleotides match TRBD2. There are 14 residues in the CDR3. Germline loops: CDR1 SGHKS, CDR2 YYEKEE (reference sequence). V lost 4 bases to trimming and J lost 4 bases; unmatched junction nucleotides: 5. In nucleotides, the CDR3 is TGTGCCAGCAGCCGTGGGCGGGGGGGAGAGACCCAGTACTTC. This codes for CASSRGRGGETQYF.

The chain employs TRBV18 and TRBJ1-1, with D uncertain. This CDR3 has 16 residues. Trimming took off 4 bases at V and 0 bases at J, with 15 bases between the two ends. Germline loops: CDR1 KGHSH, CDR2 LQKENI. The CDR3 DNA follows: TGTGCCAGCTCACGGCCTCCTGAAAACATGAACACTGAAGCTTTCTTT. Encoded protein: CASSRPPENMNTEAFF.

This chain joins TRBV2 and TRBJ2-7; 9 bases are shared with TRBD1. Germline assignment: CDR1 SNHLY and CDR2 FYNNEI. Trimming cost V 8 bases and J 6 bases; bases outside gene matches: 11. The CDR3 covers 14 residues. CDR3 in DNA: TGTGCCAGCCAAATTACAGGGGGCCCCGGCGAGCAGTACTTC. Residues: CASQITGGPGEQYF.

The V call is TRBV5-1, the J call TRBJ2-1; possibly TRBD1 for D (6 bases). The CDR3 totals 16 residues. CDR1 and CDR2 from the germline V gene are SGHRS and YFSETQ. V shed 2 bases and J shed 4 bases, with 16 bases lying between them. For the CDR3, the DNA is TGCGCCAGCAGCTTAACTCCAGGGGTTCAGTACAATGAGCAGTTCTTC. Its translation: CASSLTPGVQYNEQFF.

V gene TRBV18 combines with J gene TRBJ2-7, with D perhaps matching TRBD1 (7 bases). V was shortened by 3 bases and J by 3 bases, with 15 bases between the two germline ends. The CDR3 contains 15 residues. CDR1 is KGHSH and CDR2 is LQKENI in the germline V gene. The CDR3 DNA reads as TGTGCCAGCTCACCTAATTCAGGGGGGAGCTACGAGCAGTACTTC. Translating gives CASSPNSGGSYEQYF.

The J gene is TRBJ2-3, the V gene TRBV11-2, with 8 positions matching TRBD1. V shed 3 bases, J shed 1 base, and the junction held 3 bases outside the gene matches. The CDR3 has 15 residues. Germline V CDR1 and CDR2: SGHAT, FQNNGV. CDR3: CASSLQGARTDTQYF. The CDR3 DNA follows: TGTGCCAGCAGCTTGCAGGGGGCGCGCACAGATACGCAGTATTTT.

CDR3: CASSPSGVSMAYGYTF. DNA for the CDR3: TGTGCCAGCTCACCATCGGGGGTATCAATGGCCTATGGCTACACCTTC. The chain carries TRBV18 and TRBJ1-2; the D gene is possibly TRBD1 (5 bases). Germline CDR1 reads KGHSH; CDR2 reads LQKENI. The CDR3 length is 16 residues. With 2 bases removed from V and 4 bases from J, the gap between germline ends came to 17 bases.